The 2 T cell receptor beta chains below were found in one sample sequenced in a study of T-cell reconstitution after alpha-beta-depleted transplantation in children. Preparing the TCRbeta library involved the use of unique molecular identifiers. A single record per CDR3 protein comes from TCRdb applying MiXCR to the PCR reads. The sample records about 980,000 distinct CDR3 sequences, roughly 29% being singletons. The sample here was PBMCs, mostly from graft donor cells, taken 360 days after TCRalphabeta/CD19-depleted stem cell transplant. Receptors originate from a boy in the first two years of life who had a stem cell transplant for SCID, so the T cells may come from the graft donor.

The table lists this clonotype with many counts. V is TRBV28 and J is TRBJ2-1, with D possibly TRBD2 on 5 matching bases. From germline, CDR1 is MDHEN and CDR2 SYDVKM. This CDR3 has 17 amino acids. With 6 bases removed from V and 1 base from J, the gap between germline ends came to 19 bases. The chain's CDR3 is CASRPIEGLGSYNEQFF. The CDR3 DNA follows: TGTGCCAGCAGGCCGATCGAGGGCCTGGGGTCCTACAATGAGCAGTTCTTC.

This chain joins TRBV5-5 and TRBJ2-5, with 7 nucleotides matching TRBD2. Germline V gene data show CDR1 as SGHKS and CDR2 as YYEKEE (reference sequence). The junction had 16 bases not matched to a gene; V was cut back by 6 bases and J by 5 bases. CDR3 length equals 16 residues. Written as DNA, the CDR3 is TGTGCCAGCAACCTACTAAAAGCGGGATCCCACGAGACCCAGTACTTC. It is translated as CASNLLKAGSHETQYF. Full variable domain (outside the CDR3, taken from reference TRBV5-5 and TRBJ2-5): DAGVTQSPTHLIKTRGQQVTLRCSPISGHKSVSWYQQVLGQGPQFIFQYYEKEERGRGNFPDRFSARQFPNYSSELNVNALLLGDSALYLCASNLLKAGSHETQYFGPGTRLLVL.